The 16 T cell receptor beta chains presented below share a single source sample, sequenced in a study of cytomegalovirus exposure and HLA in healthy donors. In the PCR, 60 Vbeta and 13 Jbeta primers were used. Sequencing was performed with immunoSEQ multiplex PCR; in TCRdb, only in-frame clones are kept and a portion is missing. The sample gives approximately 80,000 clones, 65% to 75% of which show up once; about 16% is in the top ten. The specimen was PBMCs. The source is a woman aged 40 to 50 in good health and CMV-seropositive.

A note on this clone: Different DNA sequences within this sample yield the same CDR3. The chain links TRBV5-1 to TRBJ2-3; a weak D match, TRBD2 (7 bases). This CDR3 is built from 15 residues. Trimming pared 1 base from V and 0 bases from J, leaving 9 bases between. CDR1 is SGHRS, CDR2 YFSETQ, per germline. In DNA, the CDR3 is TGCGCCAGCAGCTTGAGGGGGGGTAGCACAGATACGCAGTATTTT. It specifies CASSLRGGSTDTQYF. Supplemented by reference TRBV5-1 and TRBJ2-3, the full variable domain reads KAGVTQTPRYLIKTRGQQVTLSCSPISGHRSVSWYQQTPGQGLQFLFEYFSETQRNKGNFPGRFSGRQFSNSRSEMNVSTLELGDSALYLCASSLRGGSTDTQYFGPGTRLTVL.

A few counts support this clone. The V and J genes are TRBV4-1 and TRBJ1-4, with a possible D match to TRBD1 (5 bases). The CDR3 runs 19 residues. Deletions cut 2 bases from V and 0 bases from J, with 19 bases between. The V gene's germline CDR1 is MGHRA and CDR2 YSYEKL. For the CDR3, the DNA is TGCGCCAGCAGCCAATCTCATCAGGGAGGAAGGGCAACTAATGAAAAACTGTTTTTT. Encoded protein: CASSQSHQGGRATNEKLFF.

The gene calls are TRBV19 and TRBJ2-1, with 12 bases fitting TRBD2. Germline-derived CDR1 and CDR2 are LNHDA and SQIVND (reference sequence). This CDR3 contains 15 residues. Trimming took 3 bases from V and 10 from J; bases not matched to a gene: 7. The CDR3 region is CASSMPTSGSGEQFF. CDR3 sequence (DNA): TGTGCCAGTAGTATGCCGACTAGCGGGAGTGGGGAGCAGTTCTTC.

The J gene is TRBJ2-1, the V gene TRBV9; possibly TRBD1 for D (5 bases). V was trimmed by 0 bases and J by 4 bases, leaving 11 bases between them. The CDR3 covers 15 residues. Germline values: CDR1 SGDLS, CDR2 YYNGEE. The CDR3 DNA reads as TGTGCCAGCAGCGTAGATAGGGGCCATTACAATGAGCAGTTCTTC. Protein: CASSVDRGHYNEQFF.

The genes are TRBV2 and TRBJ1-3; D unclear. The CDR3 has 16 residues. Trimming cost V 3 bases and J 0 bases, with 12 bases left between them. Germline lookup yields CDR1 SNHLY and CDR2 FYNNEI. The CDR3 region has the DNA TGTGCCAGCAGTGAGAGTGTCGCAAGCTCTGGAAACACCATATATTTT. This gives the protein CASSESVASSGNTIYF.

The count of this clone is one. This chain joins TRBV28 and TRBJ2-5; TRBD1 matches at 7 bases. The junction had 8 bases not matched to a gene; V was cut back by 5 bases and J by 5 bases. Germline V gene lookup returns CDR1 MDHEN and CDR2 SYDVKM. The CDR3 sequence is 14 residues long. For the CDR3, the DNA is TGTGCCAGCAGTCCCCAGGACAGGAGGGAGACCCAGTACTTC. Amino acids: CASSPQDRRETQYF.

This chain connects TRBV19 to TRBJ1-1; TRBD1 aligns across 8 bases. The CDR3 covers 16 residues. The junction had 8 bases not matched to a gene; V was cut back by 4 bases and J by 1 base. The V gene's germline CDR1 is LNHDA and CDR2 SQIVND (reference sequence). The CDR3 bases are TGTGCCAGTAGTACCATCGGGACAGGTAAGAACACTGAAGCTTTCTTT. Translation: CASSTIGTGKNTEAFF.

As concerns this clone: The same CDR3 also results from other DNA sequences found in this sample. The chain employs TRBV5-1 and TRBJ2-7; TRBD1 matches 7 bases. Germline V CDR1 and CDR2: SGHRS, YFSETQ. The J segment lost 7 bases and the V segment lost 0 bases, leaving 4 bases of the junction unmatched. The length of the CDR3 is 13 residues. CDR3 residues: CASSLGQGGEQYF. The DNA for the CDR3 is TGCGCCAGCAGCTTGGGACAGGGCGGAGAGCAGTACTTC.

This rearrangement joins TRBV6-5 to TRBJ2-3; 8 bases line up with TRBD1. Germline V CDR1 and CDR2: MNHEY, SVGAGI. Trimming cost V 5 bases and J 1 base; bases outside gene matches: 5. This CDR3 has 15 residues. The CDR3 region has the DNA TGTGCCAGCAGTACCGGGACAGGAGGCACAGATACGCAGTATTTT. It specifies CASSTGTGGTDTQYF.

The V call is TRBV7-9, the J call TRBJ1-1; no firm D call. The germline V gene encodes CDR1 SEHNR and CDR2 FQNEAQ (reference sequence). The CDR3 runs 12 residues. The V gene lost 7 bases and the J gene lost 4 bases, with 10 bases spanning the gap. CDR3 bases: TGTGCCAGCATCATGGCGGGCACTGAAGCTTTCTTT. This codes for CASIMAGTEAFF.

The sample holds a few counts of this clone. The chain joins TRBV10-2 to TRBJ1-4; unclear D gene. The CDR3 is 12 residues long. Germline loops: CDR1 WSHSY, CDR2 SAAADI. Trimming left V 6 bases short and J 7 bases short, with 9 bases between. CDR3 loop: CASRDYPEKLFF. DNA for the CDR3: TGCGCCAGCAGGGACTACCCTGAAAAACTGTTTTTT.

This sequence joins TRBV19 and TRBJ2-7, with D possibly being TRBD1 (6 bases). The V end lost 7 bases, the J end lost 7 bases, and 26 bases lay between the germline ends. CDR3 size: 16 residues. Germline V gene sequence: CDR1 LNHDA, CDR2 SQIVND (reference sequence). CDR3 bases: TGTGCCAGTACCCCGACAGGACGACTCGCTGTTGGGGAGCAGTACTTC. It codes for CASTPTGRLAVGEQYF.

CDR3 in amino acids: CSVPRGTDRFGLYNEQFF. In DNA form, the CDR3 reads TGCAGCGTTCCACGCGGGACCGACCGCTTCGGGCTGTACAATGAGCAGTTCTTC. This chain uses TRBV29-1 with TRBJ2-1; tentatively, D is TRBD2 (6 bases). Trimming cost V 5 bases and J 4 bases, with 27 bases left between them. Germline CDR1 is SQVTM and CDR2 is ANQGSEA. The CDR3 is 18 residues long.

This clone was seen a handful of times. The V gene is TRBV4-1, the J gene TRBJ2-6; 11 bases fit TRBD1. Germline values: CDR1 MGHRA, CDR2 YSYEKL. Trimming at V came to 1 base and at J to 0 bases, leaving 2 bases not matched to a gene. The CDR3 spans 18 residues. CDR3 sequence (DNA): TGCGCCAGCAGCCAAGTTGGGACAGGGGGCTCTGGGGCCAACGTCCTGACTTTC. Its translation is CASSQVGTGGSGANVLTF.

With respect to this clone: The junction differs from germline at one of its ends, possibly a read error. This rearrangement joins TRBV28 to TRBJ2-7; TRBD1 is a possible D gene (5 bases). This CDR3 has 13 residues. Germline loops: CDR1 MDHEN, CDR2 SYDVKM. This CDR3 reads CATANQLVQGTTF. The DNA for the CDR3 is TGTGCGACTGCAAACCAGCTGGTTCAGGGCACAACCTTC.

This chain links TRBV9 with TRBJ2-2; 11 nucleotides match TRBD1. The CDR3 is made up of 16 amino acids. Germline CDR1 SGDLS, CDR2 YYNGEE. V was clipped by 3 bases and J by 3 bases; unmatched bases: 4. The CDR3 spells CASSGGQGGYTGELFF. The CDR3 DNA reads TGTGCCAGCAGCGGGGGACAGGGGGGGTACACCGGGGAGCTGTTTTTT.